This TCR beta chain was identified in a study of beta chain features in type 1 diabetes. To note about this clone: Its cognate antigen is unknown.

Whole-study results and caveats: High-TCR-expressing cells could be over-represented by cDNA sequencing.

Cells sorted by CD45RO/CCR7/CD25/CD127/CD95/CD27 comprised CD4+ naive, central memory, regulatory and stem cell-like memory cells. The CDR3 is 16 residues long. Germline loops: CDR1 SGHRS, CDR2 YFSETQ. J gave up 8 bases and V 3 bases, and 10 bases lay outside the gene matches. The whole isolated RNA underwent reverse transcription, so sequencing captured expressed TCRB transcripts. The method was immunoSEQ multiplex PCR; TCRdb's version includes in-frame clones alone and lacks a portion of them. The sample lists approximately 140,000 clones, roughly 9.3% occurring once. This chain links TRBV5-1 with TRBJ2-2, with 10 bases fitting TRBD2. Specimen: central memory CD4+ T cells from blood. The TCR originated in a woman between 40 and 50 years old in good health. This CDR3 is CASSWGPSGGQGELFF. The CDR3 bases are TGCGCCAGCAGCTGGGGCCCTAGCGGGGGCCAAGGGGAGCTGTTTTTT.